Listed here are 3 T cell receptor beta chains from one sample, sequenced in a study of shared T cell receptors in the human thymus. TCRdb keeps only in-frame clones here, not all; method: immunoSEQ multiplex PCR. This table has about 500,000 clones, 75% to 80% appearing once. These records were also assigned to another study, of human thymus T cells.

The sequenced sample consisted of thymocytes. The receptors derive from a boy younger than two with a congenital heart defect.

This chain links TRBV11-3 with TRBJ2-1; tentative D call: TRBD1 (6 bases). V lost 3 bases to trimming and J lost 4 bases, with 10 bases between them. The CDR3 is 14 residues long. Germline lookup yields CDR1 SGHNT and CDR2 YENEEA. The CDR3 nucleotides are TGTGCCAGCAGCTTTGAGACAGGTTACAATGAGCAGTTCTTC. Protein product: CASSFETGYNEQFF.

The sample holds a few counts of this clone. V is TRBV14 and J is TRBJ2-7, with 7 bases fitting TRBD2. The CDR3 is made up of 16 amino acids. J lost 3 bases, V lost 1 base, and 9 bases had no gene match. CDR1 and CDR2 from the germline V gene are SGHDN and FVKESK. As DNA, the CDR3 is TGTGCCAGCAGCCAAGCAAGTCCAGCGGGGTTCTACGAGCAGTACTTC. Translated: CASSQASPAGFYEQYF. Full variable domain (missing parts from reference TRBV14 and TRBJ2-7): EAGVTQFPSHSVIEKGQTVTLRCDPISGHDNLYWYRRVMGKEIKFLLHFVKESKQDESGMPNNRFLAERTGGTYSTLKVQPAELEDSGVYFCASSQASPAGFYEQYFGPGTRLTVT.

The chain links TRBV27 to TRBJ1-4; D is possibly TRBD1 (6 bases). This CDR3 region has 15 residues. Per germline, CDR1 MNHEY and CDR2 SMNVEV (reference sequence). Trimming removed 1 base from V and 6 bases from J, with 12 bases in between. The CDR3 region is CASSLWGHPYEKLFF. The CDR3 DNA reads as TGTGCCAGCAGTTTATGGGGACATCCGTATGAAAAACTGTTTTTT.